The clone carrying this T cell receptor beta chain was seen a handful of times. This record comes from a study of metastatic and nonmetastatic thyroid tumors. In the authors' workflow: For papillary thyroid cancer, a distant-metastasis classifier was constructed from CDR3 differences observed across clinicopathological groups. TCRdb re-analyzed the PCR reads using MiXCR. The authors' filters were not applied to this entry. The sample has around 10,000 clones; around 30% are singletons. Treatment of any kind had been given to no patient before thyroid surgery. Germline CDR1 and CDR2: DFQATT and SNEGSKA (reference sequence). V dropped 2 bases and J dropped 8 bases, with 19 bases sitting between them. The CDR3 spans 16 residues.

The TCR was taken from a female donor with papillary thyroid cancer or a benign thyroid nodule (not recorded which). Some clones in this sample may be carry-over from other donors' samples. The chain couples TRBV20-1 to TRBJ1-6, with D perhaps TRBD1 (6 bases). What was sequenced was tumor tissue. The CDR3: CSARSPGGGQDSPLHF. The CDR3 DNA follows: TGCAGTGCTAGATCACCTGGGGGGGGCCAAGATTCACCCCTCCACTTT.